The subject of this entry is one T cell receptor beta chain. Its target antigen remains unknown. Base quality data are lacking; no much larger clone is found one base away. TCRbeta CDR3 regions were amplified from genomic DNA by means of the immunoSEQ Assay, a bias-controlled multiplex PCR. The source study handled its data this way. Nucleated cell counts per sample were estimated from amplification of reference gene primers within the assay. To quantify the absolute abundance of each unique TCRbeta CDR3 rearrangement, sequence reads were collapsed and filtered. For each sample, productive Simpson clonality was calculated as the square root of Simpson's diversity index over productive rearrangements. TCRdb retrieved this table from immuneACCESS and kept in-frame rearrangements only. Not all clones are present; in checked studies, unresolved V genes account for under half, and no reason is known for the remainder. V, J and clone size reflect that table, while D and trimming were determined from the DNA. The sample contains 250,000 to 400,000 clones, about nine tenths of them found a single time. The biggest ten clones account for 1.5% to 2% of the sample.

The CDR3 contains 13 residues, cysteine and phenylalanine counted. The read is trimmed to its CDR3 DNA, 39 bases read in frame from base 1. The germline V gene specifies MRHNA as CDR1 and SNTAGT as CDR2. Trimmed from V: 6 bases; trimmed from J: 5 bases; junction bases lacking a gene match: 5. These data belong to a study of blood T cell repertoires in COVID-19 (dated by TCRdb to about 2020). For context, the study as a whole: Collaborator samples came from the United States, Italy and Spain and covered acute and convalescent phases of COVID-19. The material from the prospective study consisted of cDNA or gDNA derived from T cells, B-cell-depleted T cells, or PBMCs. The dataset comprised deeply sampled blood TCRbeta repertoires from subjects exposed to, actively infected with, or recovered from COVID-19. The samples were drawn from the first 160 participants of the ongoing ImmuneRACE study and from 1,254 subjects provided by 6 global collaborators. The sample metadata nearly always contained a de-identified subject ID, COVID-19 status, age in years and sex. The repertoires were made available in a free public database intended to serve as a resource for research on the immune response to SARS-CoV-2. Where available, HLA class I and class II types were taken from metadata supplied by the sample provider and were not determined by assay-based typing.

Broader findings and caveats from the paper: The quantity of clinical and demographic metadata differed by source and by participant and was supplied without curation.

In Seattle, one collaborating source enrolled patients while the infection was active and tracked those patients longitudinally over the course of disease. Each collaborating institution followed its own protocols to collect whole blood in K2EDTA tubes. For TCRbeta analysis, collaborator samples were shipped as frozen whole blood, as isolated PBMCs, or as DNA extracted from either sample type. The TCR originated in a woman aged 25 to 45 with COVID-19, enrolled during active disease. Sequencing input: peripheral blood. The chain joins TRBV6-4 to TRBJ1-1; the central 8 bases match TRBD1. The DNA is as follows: TGTGCCAGCAGGATGGACAGGGATACTGAAGCTTTCTTT. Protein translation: CASRMDRDTEAFF.